This T cell receptor (beta chain) was identified during a study of T cells after yellow fever vaccination. The CDR3 covers 14 residues. V dropped 6 bases and J dropped 8; count of bases not matched to a gene: 11. Germline V gives CDR1 SGHNT, CDR2 YYREEE (reference sequence). Overall study results and limits: Booster samples showed a return of most primary-vaccination clones (approximately 96% CD4, about 85% CD8).

Via MiXCR, TCRdb re-called the 5' RACE reads, giving one row per CDR3 protein. The sample includes over 300,000 distinct CDR3 sequences, roughly 6.8% of them seen just once. This clonotype came up a few times. The antigen is undetermined. This sequence joins TRBV5-4 and TRBJ2-1; TRBD1 matches at 7 bases. This receptor was taken from a man aged 18 to 30 who received the YFV17D yellow fever vaccine. This specimen was PBMCs, taken roughly 46 days after the first yellow fever vaccination. CDR3 sequence: CASNHDRVGHEQFF. As DNA, the CDR3 is TGTGCCAGCAACCACGACAGGGTGGGTCATGAGCAGTTCTTC.